In this sample, the clone carrying this T cell receptor beta chain turned up a few times. The antigen is undetermined. The sample belongs to a study of T cells after yellow fever vaccination. Overall study results and limits: The appearance of a small share of clonotypes in both CD4 and CD8 compartments was observed. Compared with primary, the secondary response was weaker and peaked at day 5, not 15.

Template switching by 5'RACE produced TCR cDNA, adding a universal primer site and UMIs. TCRdb re-called the 5' RACE reads with MiXCR, one entry per CDR3 protein. The sample has a few hundred thousand distinct CDR3 sequences; under 15% are singletons. The receptor was derived from a man aged 30 to 39 who received the YFV17D yellow fever vaccine. The sample in question was CD4+ T cells sorted from PBMCs, obtained 45 days after the yellow fever booster vaccination.

CDR3 sequence reads: CASSYPPGWNTEAFF. As DNA, the CDR3 is TGTGCCAGCAGTTACCCCCCTGGTTGGAACACTGAAGCTTTCTTT. This chain connects TRBV6-2 or TRBV6-3 to TRBJ1-1; D is unclear. The germline gives CDR1 MNHEY, CDR2 SVGEGT. The CDR3 is 15 residues long. V was cut by 2 bases and J by 1 base, with 11 bases left in between.